This T cell receptor beta chain was sequenced during a study of shared clonotypes between healthy human individuals (dated by TCRdb to 2019 to 2021). With respect to the entire study: The cohort comprised a couple of women and a few men aged 18 to 49 years. For each donor, CD4 naive and CD4 memory were each run on three plates, CD8 naive on two plates, and CD8 memory on one plate. To estimate repertoire size and how much clonotype sharing occurs between individuals, the study deeply sequenced the blood TCR repertoires of 5 or 6 healthy adults. Libraries were prepared and TCR repertoires were sequenced by different laboratories using diverse techniques, in order to increase sequencing depth and limit assay-specific biases. Leukapheresis yielded between about 0.85 and 9.5 billion PBMCs per donor. Beyond this particular receptor, the publication reports: Pairwise subsampling indicated that sequencing depth was expected to affect the degree of clonotype sharing among donors. Sampling was restricted to blood, and TCR repertoires in tissues likely differ from the TCR repertoires found in blood. The genetic and exposure-history diversity represented was limited by the small number of donors. Naive subsets generally had larger estimated clonotype richness than memory subsets. Incomplete sequencing was indicated by rarefaction of sorted-subset datasets, despite the large sequencing depth. Compared with non-shared clonotypes, clonotypes shared by all four sorted-subset donors had higher generation probabilities. When a few donors were compared, the shared fraction of clonotypes was roughly 5% for naive CD4, around 4% for naive CD8, roughly 2.5% for memory CD4, and around 0.4% for memory CD8.

As to this clone: This clone's antigen is unknown. No quality values exist for individual bases; no much larger clone is one base distant.

The donors were healthy, HIV-negative adults with no recently reported acute infections or vaccinations. Every donor was a Caucasian adult residing in Nashville, Tennessee, USA. CD4+ T cells were enriched by magnetic negative selection; naive cells were then positively selected on CD45RA, and the negative fraction formed the memory subset. Blood was collected by leukapheresis, and PBMCs were isolated by Ficoll-Histopaque density gradient centrifugation and then cryopreserved in liquid nitrogen vapor phase. Analytical flow cytometry was used to check the purity and quantity of each magnetically sorted T cell population. Genomic DNA was isolated from each sorted fraction and quantified by UV absorbance on a Nanodrop 2000c. Using the deep immunoSEQ assay, multiplex PCR amplified TCR CDR3 regions from genomic DNA. Extracted genomic DNA from each cell subset was spread evenly across all wells of several immunoSEQ 96-well plates, with each plate serving as a replicate. For sorted subsets, approximately 190 ng of genomic DNA, equivalent to 25,000 to 30,000 T cell genomes, went into each replicate PCR. The purified libraries were quantified using a Qubit 3.0 fluorometer, sized with a Bioanalyzer 2100, and then quantified again using the KAPA Library Quantification kit. Every immunoSEQ 96-well plate was sequenced on a dedicated single-read 150-cycle Illumina NextSeq 550 flow cell. The authors' pipeline ran thus. The immunoSEQ output contained only junctional sequences without quality scores, so filtering could not match that applied to full-length reads. Sequences were annotated with PyIR, a Python wrapper for IgBLAST v1.9, using IMGT germline references to assign V/J genes and CDR3. Reads with weak V/J assignments (E-value above 1e-6), missing CDR3, stop codons, out-of-frame junctions, or ambiguous translated residues were removed. V3J clonotypes were defined by identical inferred V gene, J gene, and CDR3 amino acid sequence. The percentage overlap between two repertoires was calculated by dividing the number of shared unique clonotypes by the size of the smaller repertoire. RTK rarefaction, the Chao1 estimator, and Recon v2.1 estimates of unobserved clonotypes were used to assess repertoire richness. Generation probabilities were computed with OLGA for all TCRbeta clonotypes obtained by the gDNA method from several donors. The clones in this table, taken by TCRdb from immuneACCESS, are in-frame only. Not every clone is retained; where verified, under half of the shortfall comes from an unresolved V gene, and the cause of the rest is unknown. V, J and clone size are taken as reported in that table, and D and trimming were inferred from the DNA itself. The sample table records just over 2,000,000 clones; 90% to 95% of these occur just once. The ten top clones hold around 0.13% of the sample.

V is shortened by 1 base, J by 3 bases, and the region joining them spans 6 bases. The germline V gene gives CDR1 as SGHVS and CDR2 as FQNEAQ. Including cysteine and phenylalanine, the CDR3 has 13 amino acids. Just CDR3 DNA is preserved here, 39 bases in frame from base 1. This receptor was obtained from a man in his late teens or twenties in good health. Recombination joined TRBV7-8 with TRBJ2-5; the D gene lacks a confident call. The specimen was naive CD4+ T cells sorted from blood. According to the study, the label for this sample's cell subset or site signals: CD45RA+ positively selected. The DNA sequence is TGTGCCAGCAGCTTAGATAGGGAAGAGACCCAGTACTTC. This encodes CASSLDREETQYF.